The 23 T cell receptor beta chains listed next were all sequenced from one sample in a study of PD-L1 blockade in urothelial cancer (TCRdb year 2017). The method behind the library was the immunoSEQ multiplex PCR assay. This is the immuneACCESS table as TCRdb keeps it, with only in-frame sequences that have V and J called. A part of the clones is gone; compared with another copy, unresolved V genes explain less than half, and the rest is unexplained. Here the sample has around 51,000 clones; more than 75% occur a single time. The ten biggest clones cover around 15% of the sample. The sample consisted of PBMCs, taken around atezolizumab (anti-PD-L1) treatment. The receptors were sampled from a man in his sixties with urothelial cancer.

A single count supports this clone. The chain couples TRBV18 to TRBJ2-2; D gene uncertain. The ends were cut back, 2 bases at V and 0 bases at J, with 16 bases in the middle. The germline V gene encodes CDR1 KGHSH and CDR2 LQKENI. The length of the CDR3 is 18 residues. The CDR3 sequence: CASSPRRRRNSNTGELFF. The DNA for the CDR3 is TGTGCCAGCTCACCAAGGCGGCGAAGAAATTCGAACACCGGGGAGCTGTTTTTT. Full variable domain (rest looked up from reference TRBV18 and TRBJ2-2): NAGVMQNPRHLVRRRGQEARLRCSPMKGHSHVYWYRQLPEEGLKFMVYLQKENIIDESGMPKERFSAEFPKEGPSILRIQQVVRGDSAAYFCASSPRRRRNSNTGELFFGEGSRLTVL.

V is TRBV5-5 and J is TRBJ1-2, with D uncertain. CDR3 length: 13 amino acids. V was cut by 4 bases and J by 5 bases, with 12 bases left in between. The germline CDR1 and CDR2 sequences are SGHKS and YYEKEE (reference sequence). Written as DNA, the CDR3 is TGTGCCAGCAGCCAGACTACAGAGTATGGCTACACCTTC. Encoded protein: CASSQTTEYGYTF.

The V and J genes are TRBV11-3 and TRBJ2-1; TRBD2 matches 13 bases. Trimming took 5 bases from V and 8 from J; bases not matched to a gene: 12. Germline V gene data show CDR1 as SGHNT and CDR2 as YENEEA. This CDR3 is built from 17 residues. CDR3 loop: CASSPTAGLAGVDEQFF. CDR3 in DNA: TGTGCCAGCAGCCCAACCGCAGGACTAGCGGGGGTGGATGAGCAGTTCTTC.

This clone was picked up many times. The chain links TRBV20-1 to TRBJ1-1; no definite D call. Germline lookup yields CDR1 DFQATT and CDR2 SNEGSKA (reference sequence). Between the trimmed V and J ends, which lost 4 bases and 7 bases, there was a span of 7 bases. The length of the CDR3 is 10 residues. CDR3 sequence: CSATPDEAFF. The CDR3 DNA follows: TGCAGTGCTACCCCAGATGAAGCTTTCTTT.

This clone was seen once. The gene calls are TRBV7-9 and TRBJ2-7; 9 bases line up with TRBD2. Losses at the gene ends were 2 bases for V and 3 bases for J; bases not matched to a gene: 5. This CDR3 has 15 amino acids. In germline, CDR1 is SEHNR, CDR2 FQNEAQ (reference sequence). This CDR3 is CASSLRLAGIYEQYF. In DNA, the CDR3 is TGTGCCAGCAGCTTAAGGCTAGCGGGGATCTACGAGCAGTACTTC.

This chain connects TRBV5-1 to TRBJ1-2, with TRBD1 as a possible D gene (6 bases). Germline lookup yields CDR1 SGHRS and CDR2 YFSETQ. CDR3 length: 15 amino acids. The V and J ends lost 7 bases and 8 bases respectively, with 24 bases between them. CDR3 loop: CASQSGAGNSYGYTF. CDR3 DNA: TGCGCCAGCCAATCAGGGGCCGGGAATTCGTACGGCTACACCTTC. Full variable domain (rest looked up from reference TRBV5-1 and TRBJ1-2): KAGVTQTPRYLIKTRGQQVTLSCSPISGHRSVSWYQQTPGQGLQFLFEYFSETQRNKGNFPGRFSGRQFSNSRSEMNVSTLELGDSALYLCASQSGAGNSYGYTFGSGTRLTVV.

The J gene is TRBJ1-5, the V gene TRBV16, with D unclear. In germline, CDR1 is KGHSY, CDR2 FQNENV. CDR3 length: 14 residues. V gave up 2 bases and J gave up 6 bases, with 11 bases separating them. The CDR3 nucleotides are TGTGCCAGCAGCCAAGCGGGGAAGGGTCAGCCCCAGCATTTT. It encodes CASSQAGKGQPQHF.

The genes are TRBV27 and TRBJ2-7; 10 positions match TRBD1. Germline V gene sequence: CDR1 MNHEY, CDR2 SMNVEV (reference sequence). J was trimmed by 2 bases and V by 4 bases; bases with no gene match: 5. The CDR3 contains 15 residues. The CDR3 nucleotides are TGTGCCAGCAGTTCGGGACAGGGGTTTACCTACGAGCAGTACTTC. Encoded protein: CASSSGQGFTYEQYF.

The chain employs TRBV30 and TRBJ2-2; 14 nucleotides line up with TRBD2. With 8 bases clipped from V and 4 bases from J, the junction kept 9 bases outside the gene matches. The CDR3 runs to 16 residues. Germline CDR1 reads GTSNPN; CDR2 reads SVGIG (reference sequence). CDR3 DNA: TGTGCCGGGGCGGGACTAGCGGGAGTTGTCACCGGGGAGCTGTTTTTT. Translated: CAGAGLAGVVTGELFF.

The chain has TRBV6-5 and TRBJ1-2, with TRBD1 identical over 7 bases. This CDR3 region has 12 residues. The germline gives CDR1 MNHEY, CDR2 SVGAGI. Unmatched junction bases numbered 5, after V lost 9 bases and J lost 4 bases. In DNA, the CDR3 is TGTGCCAGTTTAGACAGGGCCTATGGCTACACCTTC. This gives the protein CASLDRAYGYTF.

The sample holds one count of this clone. The chain couples TRBV27 to TRBJ2-3; a possible D gene is TRBD1 (5 bases). V was shortened by 0 bases and J by 3 bases, with 7 bases between the two germline ends. The length of the CDR3 is 14 residues. The V gene's germline CDR1 is MNHEY and CDR2 SMNVEV (reference sequence). The CDR3 here is CASSLSGRTDTQYF. CDR3 in DNA: TGTGCCAGCAGTTTATCGGGGCGAACAGATACGCAGTATTTT.

This chain joins TRBV6-6 and TRBJ2-7, with D maybe TRBD1 (6 bases). This CDR3 has 14 residues. The germline V gene encodes CDR1 MNHNY and CDR2 SVGAGI (reference sequence). Trimming shortened V by 7 bases and J by 3 bases, and 16 bases separated the two germline ends. The CDR3 nucleotides are TGTGCCAGCACTGGGCAGGGGCCCATCTACGAGCAGTACTTC. Protein: CASTGQGPIYEQYF.

The rearrangement uses TRBV12-5 and TRBJ1-1; 7 positions agree with TRBD1. V lost 1 base, J lost 5 bases, and 1 base stayed unmatched. Looked up from germline, CDR1 is LGHNT and CDR2 is FRNRAP. CDR3 length equals 13 residues. For the CDR3, the DNA is TGTGCTAGTGGTTTGGACAGGGGTACTGAAGCTTTCTTT. This codes for CASGLDRGTEAFF.

This clone showed up just once. This chain uses TRBV13 with TRBJ2-1; 7 bases align to TRBD2. This CDR3 has 17 amino acids. Germline lookup yields CDR1 PRHDT and CDR2 FYEKMQ (reference sequence). Trimming cost V 4 bases and J 5 bases; bases outside gene matches: 14. CDR3 residues: CASSSRVAGVVNNEQFF. In DNA, the CDR3 is TGTGCCAGCAGCTCGAGAGTAGCGGGTGTAGTGAACAATGAGCAGTTCTTC.

This clone showed up just once. The CDR3 spells CASRRGQGYGYTF. Here the CDR3 DNA reads TGTGCCAGTAGACGAGGACAGGGGTATGGCTACACCTTC. The rearrangement links TRBV19 to TRBJ1-2; TRBD1 agrees at 9 bases. V gave up 6 bases and J gave up 5 bases; unmatched junction bases: 4. Germline V lookup: CDR1 LNHDA, CDR2 SQIVND (reference sequence). The CDR3 runs to 13 residues.

The chain has TRBV7-9 and TRBJ2-3; TRBD1 agrees at 7 bases. CDR3 length equals 13 residues. Germline V lookup: CDR1 SEHNR, CDR2 FQNEAQ (reference sequence). Trimming removed 8 bases from V and 1 base from J; junction bases left unmatched: 3. The CDR3 region is CASGGTGTDTQYF. CDR3 nucleotides: TGTGCCAGCGGTGGGACAGGCACAGATACGCAGTATTTT.

This chain connects TRBV11-2 to TRBJ1-2; 9 nucleotides align to TRBD1. The CDR3 runs to 16 residues. V shed 4 bases and J 4 bases; nucleotides not matched to a gene: 10. The germline V gene encodes CDR1 SGHAT and CDR2 FQNNGV. The CDR3 sequence: CASSSTDRGYGYGYTF. CDR3 nucleotide sequence: TGTGCCAGCAGCTCAACCGACAGGGGGTATGGCTATGGCTACACCTTC.

In this sample, this clone turned up once. The chain recombines TRBV11-2 with TRBJ1-3, with D tentatively TRBD1 (6 bases). V was cut by 0 bases and J by 0 bases, with 15 bases left in between. Germline V gene lookup returns CDR1 SGHAT and CDR2 FQNNGV. The CDR3 spans 18 residues. Here the CDR3 reads CASSLDWGQLISGNTIYF. CDR3 nucleotide sequence: TGTGCCAGCAGCTTAGATTGGGGGCAACTAATCTCTGGAAACACCATATATTTT.

The chain combines TRBV5-8 with TRBJ1-5; 7 bases agree with TRBD1. CDR3 length: 14 residues. Looked up from germline, CDR1 is SGHTS and CDR2 is YDEGEE. With V trimmed by 2 bases and J by 7 bases, 6 bases remained unmatched. The CDR3 here is CASSFPDRTQPQHF. As DNA, the CDR3 is TGTGCCAGCAGCTTCCCGGACAGGACCCAGCCCCAGCATTTT.

The genes are TRBV11-3 and TRBJ2-7; D is ambiguous. The ends were cut back, 1 base at V and 0 bases at J, with 10 bases in the middle. CDR3 length: 15 residues. Germline assignment: CDR1 SGHNT and CDR2 YENEEA. CDR3 residues: CASSLGTSGSYEQYF. In nucleotides, the CDR3 is TGTGCCAGCAGCTTAGGAACTTCGGGCTCCTACGAGCAGTACTTC.

The J gene is TRBJ2-1, the V gene TRBV29-1; no reliable D call. CDR1 and CDR2 (germline): SQVTM, ANQGSEA. Deletions cut 3 bases from V and 0 bases from J, with 6 bases between. The CDR3 length is 13 residues. The CDR3 DNA sequence: TGCAGCGTTGAGGCTTACTCCTACAATGAGCAGTTCTTC. This translates into CSVEAYSYNEQFF.

This chain connects TRBV19 to TRBJ2-5; a weak D match, TRBD2 (6 bases). Germline CDR1 is LNHDA and CDR2 is SQIVND (reference sequence). This CDR3 comprises 14 residues. The V end lost 4 bases, the J end lost 0 bases, and 9 bases lay between the germline ends. The CDR3 loop is CASSTAGYQETQYF. The CDR3 coding sequence is TGTGCCAGTAGTACCGCGGGGTACCAAGAGACCCAGTACTTC.

The chain carries TRBV9 and TRBJ2-2; D is possibly TRBD2 (5 bases). CDR1 is SGDLS, CDR2 YYNGEE, per germline. The CDR3 is 15 amino acids. The germline V and J ends were trimmed by 0 bases and 5 bases, with 11 bases remaining between them. The DNA for the CDR3 is TGTGCCAGCAGCGTAGCTGAGCGGAGGACCGGGGAGCTGTTTTTT. It specifies CASSVAERRTGELFF.